This T cell receptor (beta chain) originates from a study of blood T cell repertoires in COVID-19. Study in general: COVID-19 samples from acute and convalescent phases originated in the United States, Italy and Spain. Nucleic acid was either cDNA or gDNA, and it came from T cells, B-cell-depleted T cells, or PBMCs.

Seattle-derived patients entered the study during active infection and were followed longitudinally. Germline CDR1 is GTSNPN and CDR2 is SVGIG (reference sequence). V lost 3 bases, J lost 0 bases, and 6 bases lay in between. The CDR3 totals 14 residues. Per the original data handling: Reference gene primer amplification gave estimated nucleated cell counts. Data came from immunoSEQ multiplex PCR; TCRdb stores just in-frame clones and leaves some out. For V, J and clone size, that table is used; D and trimming come from the DNA. The table shows tens of thousands of clones, with 84% occurring only once.

The source material was peripheral blood. The TCR was taken from a man aged 45-60 years with COVID-19, enrolled during active disease. The chain links TRBV30 to TRBJ2-6, with D perhaps matching TRBD1 (6 bases). CDR3 sequence (DNA): TGTGCCTGGAGCAGGGGCTCTGGGGCCAACGTCCTGACTTTC. This encodes CAWSRGSGANVLTF. The full variable domain, rest sourced from reference TRBV30 and TRBJ2-6, is SQTIHQWPATLVQPVGSPLSLECTVEGTSNPNLYWYRQAAGRGLQLLFYSVGIGQISSEVPQNLSASRPQDRQFILSSKKLLLSDSGFYLCAWSRGSGANVLTFGAGSRLTVL.